The 20 T cell receptor beta chains presented below share a single source sample, sequenced in a study of blood T cell repertoires in COVID-19. Sequenced by immunoSEQ multiplex PCR; TCRdb stores in-frame clones only, minus some. The table has around 280,000 clones, around 91% seen once. Sequenced material: PBMCs or T cells enriched from blood (not recorded which). The receptors derive from a young woman with acute COVID-19.

J is TRBJ1-1 and V is TRBV15, with D tentatively TRBD1 (6 bases). Per the germline V gene, CDR1 is LNHNV and CDR2 is YYDKDF (reference sequence). V was shortened by 0 bases and J by 4 bases, with 15 bases between the two germline ends. CDR3 length: 16 amino acids. CDR3 nucleotides: TGTGCCACCAGCAGAGACAGGGGCTATAGAGGCACTGAAGCTTTCTTT. Encoded protein: CATSRDRGYRGTEAFF.

This sequence joins TRBV7-9 and TRBJ2-1; 9 bases are shared with TRBD1. V shed 0 bases and J 6 bases; nucleotides not matched to a gene: 6. The CDR3 runs 16 residues. CDR1 SEHNR and CDR2 FQNEAQ come from the germline V gene (reference sequence). The CDR3 coding sequence is TGTGCCAGCAGCTTAGCGCTCGGGACAGGGACCAATGAGCAGTTCTTC. It yields the protein CASSLALGTGTNEQFF.

The rearrangement links TRBV5-1 to TRBJ2-5, with a possible D match to TRBD2 (7 bases). With 8 bases removed from V and 11 bases from J, the gap between germline ends came to 19 bases. CDR1 SGHRS and CDR2 YFSETQ come from the germline V gene. The CDR3 contains 12 residues. The CDR3 DNA follows: TGCGCCAGTCGTGGGGAGGGGGGCCCACAGTACTTC. It encodes CASRGEGGPQYF.

This clone occurred a few times. This chain connects TRBV19 to TRBJ1-5, with D hard to call. This CDR3 spans 15 amino acids. V shed 6 bases and J shed 0 bases, with 12 bases lying between them. Germline CDR1 is LNHDA and CDR2 is SQIVND (reference sequence). The CDR3 DNA follows: TGTGCCAGTAGCAGGCAGTACTTTAGCAATCAGCCCCAGCATTTT. It encodes CASSRQYFSNQPQHF.

The V and J genes are TRBV11-2 and TRBJ2-7; the match to TRBD2 covers 7 bases. Germline V gives CDR1 SGHAT, CDR2 FQNNGV. Unmatched junction bases numbered 8, after V lost 5 bases and J lost 1 base. There are 15 residues in the CDR3. The CDR3 reads CASSPRGAGSYEQYF. The CDR3 DNA reads TGTGCCAGCAGCCCCCGGGGAGCGGGGTCCTACGAGCAGTACTTC.

The chain combines TRBV19 with TRBJ2-6; possible D gene TRBD2, 6 bases. V shed 7 bases and J shed 2 bases, with 24 bases lying between them. Germline assignment: CDR1 LNHDA and CDR2 SQIVND (reference sequence). There are 19 residues in the CDR3. In nucleotides, the CDR3 is TGTGCCAGTACCCCCGTCGGTATGTTTGGGGAGGCTGGGGCCAACGTCCTGACTTTC. This sequence encodes CASTPVGMFGEAGANVLTF.

CDR3 nucleotide sequence: TGTGCCAGCAGATTGGACAGGGGCCACCCTGAAGCTTTCTTT. Protein sequence: CASRLDRGHPEAFF. The chain links TRBV2 to TRBJ1-1, with 9 bases fitting TRBD1. The length of the CDR3 is 14 residues. Germline trimming cut 6 bases from V and 6 bases from J; bases unmatched to any gene: 8. Germline V gene data show CDR1 as SNHLY and CDR2 as FYNNEI.

The V gene is TRBV3-1 (or the pseudogene TRBV3-2), the J gene TRBJ1-2, with no clear D. Germline CDR1 LGHDT, CDR2 YNNKEL (reference sequence). The CDR3 loop spans 12 amino acids. The ends were cut back, 2 bases at V and 5 bases at J, with 6 bases in the middle. The CDR3 reads CASSQFSYGYTF. The CDR3 DNA reads as TGTGCCAGCAGCCAATTCAGTTATGGCTACACCTTC.

The chain's CDR3 is CASSRLAGAGTDTQYF. DNA for the CDR3: TGTGCCAGTAGTAGGTTAGCGGGAGCGGGCACAGATACGCAGTATTTT. V is TRBV19 and J is TRBJ2-3; 9 bases match TRBD2. J was trimmed by 1 base and V by 4 bases; bases with no gene match: 6. This CDR3 is built from 16 residues. Germline V gives CDR1 LNHDA, CDR2 SQIVND (reference sequence).

The rearrangement uses TRBV4-2 and TRBJ2-7; no clear D gene. The CDR3 length is 13 residues. Trimming shortened V by 4 bases and J by 4 bases, and 11 bases separated the two germline ends. Germline loops: CDR1 LGHNA, CDR2 YNFKEQ. CDR3 sequence reads: CASSPNRGYEQYF. The CDR3 DNA reads TGTGCCAGCAGCCCCAATCGCGGATACGAGCAGTACTTC.

The CDR3 protein is CANYQPLGQMNTEAFF. The CDR3 DNA reads as TGTGCCAACTACCAACCCCTTGGACAGATGAACACTGAAGCTTTCTTT. The genes are TRBV5-5 and TRBJ1-1, with D possibly TRBD1 on 6 matching bases. The CDR3 spans 16 residues. The ends were cut back, 9 bases at V and 0 bases at J, with 21 bases in the middle. CDR1 SGHKS and CDR2 YYEKEE come from the germline V gene (reference sequence). The variable domain in full, completed from reference TRBV5-5 and TRBJ1-1, reads DAGVTQSPTHLIKTRGQQVTLRCSPISGHKSVSWYQQVLGQGPQFIFQYYEKEERGRGNFPDRFSARQFPNYSSELNVNALLLGDSALYLCANYQPLGQMNTEAFFGQGTRLTVV.

The rearrangement links TRBV11-2 to TRBJ2-7, with 8 bases lining up with TRBD1. The germline CDR1 and CDR2 sequences are SGHAT and FQNNGV. V shed 4 bases and J 6 bases; nucleotides not matched to a gene: 11. This CDR3 is built from 15 residues. The CDR3 sequence: CASSSNQGAAVEQYF. The CDR3 nucleotides are TGTGCCAGCAGCTCCAACCAGGGGGCCGCGGTCGAGCAGTACTTC.

This chain joins TRBV15 and TRBJ2-4; tentative D call: TRBD1 (6 bases). CDR1 is LNHNV, CDR2 YYDKDF, per germline (reference sequence). V lost 5 bases to trimming and J lost 0 bases, with 14 bases between them. CDR3 length: 16 amino acids. CDR3 sequence reads: CATSENRDLAKNIQYF. CDR3 nucleotide sequence: TGTGCCACCAGCGAAAACAGGGATTTAGCCAAAAACATTCAGTACTTC.

This chain connects TRBV5-4 to TRBJ2-1; 7 positions agree with TRBD2. V dropped 3 bases and J dropped 3; count of bases not matched to a gene: 6. The CDR3 has 15 residues. The germline gives CDR1 SGHNT, CDR2 YYREEE (reference sequence). CDR3 protein: CASSSGGGDYNEQFF. CDR3 coding DNA: TGTGCCAGCAGCTCGGGCGGGGGAGACTACAATGAGCAGTTCTTC.

This rearrangement joins TRBV6-2 or TRBV6-3 to TRBJ2-2; 11 bases agree with TRBD2. The V segment lost 0 bases and the J segment 4 bases; nucleotides outside the gene matches: 4. CDR1 MNHEY and CDR2 SVGEGT come from the germline V gene. The CDR3 has 17 residues. CDR3: CASSYSGLAVLTGELFF. The CDR3 DNA reads as TGTGCCAGCAGTTACTCGGGACTAGCGGTTCTCACCGGGGAGCTGTTTTTT.

This clone has just a few counts. The chain carries TRBV14 and TRBJ2-2; 13 bases line up with TRBD2. The CDR3 loop spans 16 amino acids. Per germline, CDR1 SGHDN and CDR2 FVKESK. After removal of 4 bases from V and 5 bases from J, the junction contained 4 bases not matched to a gene. CDR3 DNA: TGTGCCAGCAGCCGAACGGGACTAGCGGGAACCGGGGAGCTGTTTTTT. Translation gives CASSRTGLAGTGELFF.

The DNA of the CDR3 is TGTGCCAGCAGTTCATACGCGACAGGGTTTGAGTCACCCCTCCACTTT. This translates into CASSSYATGFESPLHF. This sequence joins TRBV27 and TRBJ1-6, with 7 bases identical to TRBD1. CDR3 length: 16 residues. Germline assignment: CDR1 MNHEY and CDR2 SMNVEV (reference sequence). The V and J ends lost 4 bases and 10 bases, in that order; junction bases with no gene match: 13.

The gene calls are TRBV7-2 and TRBJ1-4; D might be TRBD1 (6 bases). The CDR3 runs to 15 residues. V was clipped by 3 bases and J by 4 bases, with 12 bases between them. Germline V lookup: CDR1 SGHTA, CDR2 FQGNSA. This chain's CDR3 is CASSFQQGFNEKLFF. CDR3 sequence (DNA): TGTGCCAGCAGCTTCCAACAGGGTTTTAATGAAAAACTGTTTTTT. The full variable domain, its missing parts supplied by reference TRBV7-2 and TRBJ1-4, is GAGVSQSPSNKVTEKGKDVELRCDPISGHTALYWYRQSLGQGLEFLIYFQGNSAPDKSGLPSDRFSAERTGGSVSTLTIQRTQQEDSAVYLCASSFQQGFNEKLFFGSGTQLSVL.

V usage is TRBV9 and J usage is TRBJ2-5; D call uncertain. In germline, CDR1 is SGDLS, CDR2 YYNGEE. Trimming took 1 base from V and 5 from J, leaving 12 bases between them. The CDR3 is 14 amino acids. CDR3 sequence: CASSVRGSWETQYF. The CDR3 region has the DNA TGTGCCAGCAGCGTACGAGGTAGTTGGGAGACCCAGTACTTC.

The gene calls are TRBV6-2 or TRBV6-3 and TRBJ1-5; 7 bases agree with TRBD1. Germline CDR1 and CDR2: MNHEY and SVGEGT. Trimming at V came to 0 bases and at J to 0 bases, leaving 5 bases not matched to a gene. This CDR3 is built from 17 residues. In DNA form, the CDR3 reads TGTGCCAGCAGTTACTCGCGACAGGGATATAGCAATCAGCCCCAGCATTTT. This codes for CASSYSRQGYSNQPQHF.